Each of the 18 T cell receptor beta chains below was sequenced from the same sample in a study of blood T cells in healthy people across ages. Using a J-beta primer mix together with a sample-barcoded 5' primer, a second PCR was run for roughly 6 to 12 cycles. TCRdb processed the 5' RACE reads anew with MiXCR; each CDR3 protein has one entry. The sample consists of about 580,000 distinct CDR3 sequences, less than 60% of them appearing once. The specimen sequenced was blood. The receptors here all came from an older man in good health.

The chain links TRBV29-1 to TRBJ2-7; possibly TRBD2 for D (6 bases). The last part of the DNA fits TRBJ2-4 better; the J call may be wrong. CDR1 SQVTM and CDR2 ANQGSEA come from the germline V gene. This CDR3 is built from 12 residues. The CDR3 DNA sequence: TGCAGCGTTAATATCGGGGGAAACATTCAGTACTTC. Protein: CSVNIGGNIQYF.

The chain links TRBV7-2 to TRBJ1-3; D perhaps matches TRBD1 (5 bases). CDR1 and CDR2 (germline): SGHTA, FQGNSA. This CDR3 spans 14 amino acids. The V end was cut by 4 bases, the J end by 4 bases, with 11 bases between. The CDR3 protein is CASSSGTSGNTIYF. The CDR3 region has the DNA TGTGCCAGCAGCTCCGGGACGTCGGGAAACACCATATATTTT.

This clonotype was detected a few times. The chain has TRBV27 and TRBJ1-4, with a tentative D call TRBD1 (6 bases). The CDR3 totals 14 residues. The V and J ends lost 6 bases and 7 bases respectively, with 15 bases between them. Germline CDR1 reads MNHEY; CDR2 reads SMNVEV (reference sequence). For the CDR3, the DNA is TGTGCCAGCAGAGGGCGACAGGAAGTTGAAAAACTGTTTTTT. Its translation is CASRGRQEVEKLFF. Using reference TRBV27 and TRBJ1-4 for the parts outside the CDR3, the full variable domain is EAQVTQNPRYLITVTGKKLTVTCSQNMNHEYMSWYRQDPGLGLRQIYYSMNVEVTDKGDVPEGYKVSRKEKRNFPLILESPSPNQTSLYFCASRGRQEVEKLFFGSGTQLSVL.

This clonotype was seen once. The chain uses TRBV7-9 and TRBJ2-5, with 11 bases identical to TRBD1. Germline V gene sequence: CDR1 SEHNR, CDR2 FQNEAQ (reference sequence). The junction had 3 bases not matched to a gene; V was cut back by 6 bases and J by 3 bases. CDR3 length: 14 residues. In nucleotides, the CDR3 is TGTGCCAGCAGGGGACAGGGGGGGAAAGAGACCCAGTACTTC. Translated, it gives CASRGQGGKETQYF.

The V gene is TRBV11-2, the J gene TRBJ2-3, with TRBD1 matching over 10 bases. V lost 3 bases and J lost 6; bases outside the gene matches: 6. The V gene's germline CDR1 is SGHAT and CDR2 FQNNGV. CDR3 length: 15 residues. The CDR3 sequence is CASSFGTGAPDTQYF. DNA of the CDR3: TGTGCCAGCAGCTTTGGGACAGGGGCTCCGGATACGCAGTATTTT.

The V and J genes are TRBV6-1 and TRBJ2-1, with a weak D call TRBD1 (6 bases). The CDR3 has 11 amino acids. Trimming removed 7 bases at V and 8 bases at J, with 9 bases between. Germline V gives CDR1 MNHNS, CDR2 SASEGT. The CDR3 nucleotides read TGTGCCAGCAACAGGGTCGATGAGCAGTTCTTC. Translating it yields CASNRVDEQFF.

This clonotype has a handful of counts. The chain employs TRBV5-1 and TRBJ2-5; TRBD1 aligns across 9 bases. Germline trimming cut 1 base from V and 3 bases from J; bases unmatched to any gene: 4. Germline V gene lookup returns CDR1 SGHRS and CDR2 YFSETQ. This CDR3 contains 15 residues. Here the CDR3 DNA reads TGCGCCAGCAGCTTGTGGGGACAGGGTAAAGAGACCCAGTACTTC. Translation gives CASSLWGQGKETQYF. Full variable domain (missing parts from reference TRBV5-1 and TRBJ2-5): KAGVTQTPRYLIKTRGQQVTLSCSPISGHRSVSWYQQTPGQGLQFLFEYFSETQRNKGNFPGRFSGRQFSNSRSEMNVSTLELGDSALYLCASSLWGQGKETQYFGPGTRLLVL.

This clonotype was detected a few times. V is TRBV7-2 and J is TRBJ2-5, with TRBD2 matching over 14 bases. Germline values: CDR1 SGHTA, CDR2 FQGNSA. The CDR3 length is 18 residues. The ends lost 3 bases at V and 4 bases at J; junction bases unmatched: 10. Written as DNA, the CDR3 is TGTGCCAGCAGCTTGATTAGACTAGCGGGAGGGCCGGGAGAGACCCAGTACTTC. This encodes CASSLIRLAGGPGETQYF.

A few counts support this clonotype. The V and J genes are TRBV7-2 and TRBJ2-7, with 7 nucleotides matching TRBD1. Per germline, CDR1 SGHTA and CDR2 FQGNSA. The trim removed 6 bases at V and 6 bases at J, leaving 5 bases unmatched. The CDR3 runs to 12 residues. CDR3 coding DNA: TGTGCCAGCAGTCCTACAGGGGTCGAGCAGTACTTC. Translated, it gives CASSPTGVEQYF.

The J gene is TRBJ1-1, the V gene TRBV7-9; 7 nucleotides align to TRBD1. The germline gives CDR1 SEHNR, CDR2 FQNEAQ (reference sequence). CDR3 length: 15 residues. V shed 5 bases, J shed 5 bases, and the junction held 11 bases outside the gene matches. CDR3 residues: CASSPGEGARTEAFF. CDR3 bases: TGTGCCAGCAGCCCAGGGGAGGGGGCTAGGACTGAAGCTTTCTTT.

This clonotype was seen more than once but under ten times. The chain is built from TRBV20-1 and TRBJ1-5, with D uncertain. With 4 bases removed from V and 4 bases from J, the gap between germline ends came to 17 bases. CDR1 DFQATT and CDR2 SNEGSKA come from the germline V gene (reference sequence). This CDR3 spans 15 amino acids. The CDR3 is CSATSNRLRNQPQHF. CDR3 bases: TGCAGTGCTACGTCAAATCGACTGCGGAATCAGCCCCAGCATTTT.

V gene TRBV27 combines with J gene TRBJ2-3, with TRBD2 identical over 9 bases. The CDR3 covers 17 residues. J lost 0 bases, V lost 5 bases, and 9 bases had no gene match. The V gene's germline CDR1 is MNHEY and CDR2 SMNVEV (reference sequence). The chain's CDR3 is CASSLTPGTSSTDTQYF. CDR3 DNA sequence: TGTGCCAGCAGTCTTACCCCCGGGACTAGCAGCACAGATACGCAGTATTTT.

This clonotype is a singleton in its sample. The junction does not match germline at one end; this may be a read error. The genes are TRBV2 and TRBJ2-7, with 10 bases aligning to TRBD1. The CDR3 spans 15 residues. CDR1 and CDR2 from the germline V gene are SNHLY and FYNNEI. CDR3 region: CASREETGGVYEQYF. Here the CDR3 DNA reads TGTGCCAGCAGGGAAGAGACAGGGGGCGTTTACGAGCAGTACTTC.

V gene TRBV20-1 combines with J gene TRBJ2-3, with D perhaps TRBD1 (6 bases). Germline assignment: CDR1 DFQATT and CDR2 SNEGSKA (reference sequence). CDR3 length: 14 amino acids. Trimming shortened V by 1 base and J by 2 bases, and 10 bases separated the two germline ends. DNA of the CDR3: TGCAGTGCTAGAGTGGGGGCAACCACAGATACGCAGTATTTT. It yields the protein CSARVGATTDTQYF.

The J gene is TRBJ2-5, the V gene TRBV11-2; TRBD1 matches 8 bases. V trimming: 4 bases; J trimming: 0 bases; junction bases outside the gene matches: 10. The CDR3 is 17 residues long. Germline lookup yields CDR1 SGHAT and CDR2 FQNNGV. The CDR3 DNA reads as TGTGCCAGCAGCTCCGGGCCACAGGGGGGATACCAAGAGACCCAGTACTTC. It codes for CASSSGPQGGYQETQYF.

The chain links TRBV7-2 to TRBJ2-5; TRBD1 is a possible D gene (5 bases). The DNA end is more similar to TRBJ2-7, so the J call may be wrong. Germline V gene data show CDR1 as SGHTA and CDR2 as FQGNSA. This CDR3 contains 16 residues. CDR3: CASSLVLQGPDDEQYF. As DNA, the CDR3 is TGTGCCAGCAGCTTAGTGTTGCAGGGCCCTGATGACGAGCAGTACTTC.

The CDR3 nucleotides read TGCGCCAGCAGCCACCTACGGGGGTCCGGGGAGCTGTTTTTT. It specifies CASSHLRGSGELFF. This sequence joins TRBV4-3 and TRBJ2-2; D might be TRBD2 (6 bases). This CDR3 is 14 amino acids long. CDR1 is LGHNA, CDR2 YSLEER, per germline. Trimming cost V 3 bases and J 6 bases, with 11 bases left between them.

This clonotype was found a few times. A much larger clone differs by one base, so this may be a read error. The chain recombines TRBV29-1 with TRBJ2-1, with 12 bases aligning to TRBD2. The DNA end is a closer match to TRBJ2-7, so the J assignment may be wrong. Germline values: CDR1 SQVTM, CDR2 ANQGSEA. The length of the CDR3 is 18 residues. The CDR3 DNA reads TGCAGCGCCCTAGCGGGAGGGCTCTTGTTGAGCTCCTACAATGAGCAGTACTTC. Encoded protein: CSALAGGLLLSSYNEQYF.